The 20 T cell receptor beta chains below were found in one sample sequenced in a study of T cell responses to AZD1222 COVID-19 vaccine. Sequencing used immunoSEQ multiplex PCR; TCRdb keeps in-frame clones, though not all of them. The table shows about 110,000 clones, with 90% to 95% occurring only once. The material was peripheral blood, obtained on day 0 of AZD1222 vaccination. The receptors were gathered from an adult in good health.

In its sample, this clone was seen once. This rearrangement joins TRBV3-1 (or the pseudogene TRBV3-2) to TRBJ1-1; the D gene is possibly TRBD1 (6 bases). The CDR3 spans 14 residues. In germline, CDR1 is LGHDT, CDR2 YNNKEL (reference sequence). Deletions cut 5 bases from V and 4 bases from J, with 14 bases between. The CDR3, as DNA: TGTGCCAGCAGCTTACAGGGTGGGGGCACTGAAGCTTTCTTT. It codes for CASSLQGGGTEAFF.

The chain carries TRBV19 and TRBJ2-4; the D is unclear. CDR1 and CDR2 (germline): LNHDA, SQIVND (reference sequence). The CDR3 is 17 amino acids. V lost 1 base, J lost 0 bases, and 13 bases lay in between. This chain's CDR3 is CASSIGGVLLAKNIQYF. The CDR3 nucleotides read TGTGCCAGTAGTATAGGAGGAGTTCTTCTAGCCAAAAACATTCAGTACTTC.

The CDR3 nucleotides are TGTGCCAGCAGTGACTCCTGCAGGGAAAGATACGAGCAGTACTTC. Translating gives CASSDSCRERYEQYF. This chain links TRBV6-4 with TRBJ2-7; TRBD1 is a possible D gene (5 bases). Trimming left V 0 bases short and J 4 bases short, with 13 bases between. Germline CDR1 MRHNA, CDR2 SNTAGT. The CDR3 has 15 residues.

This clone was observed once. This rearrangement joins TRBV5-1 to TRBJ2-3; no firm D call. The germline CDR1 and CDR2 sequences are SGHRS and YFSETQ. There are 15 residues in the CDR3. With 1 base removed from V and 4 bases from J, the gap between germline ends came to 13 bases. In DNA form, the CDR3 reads TGCGCCAGCAGCTTGTGGGGAAACCCGGCAGATACGCAGTATTTT. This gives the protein CASSLWGNPADTQYF.

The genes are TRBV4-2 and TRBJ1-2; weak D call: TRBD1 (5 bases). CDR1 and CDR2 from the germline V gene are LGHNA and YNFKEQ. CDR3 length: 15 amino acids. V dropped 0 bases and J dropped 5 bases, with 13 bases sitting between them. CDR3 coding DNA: TGTGCCAGCAGCCAAGAGCCTGGGGCCCTATATGGCTACACCTTC. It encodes CASSQEPGALYGYTF.

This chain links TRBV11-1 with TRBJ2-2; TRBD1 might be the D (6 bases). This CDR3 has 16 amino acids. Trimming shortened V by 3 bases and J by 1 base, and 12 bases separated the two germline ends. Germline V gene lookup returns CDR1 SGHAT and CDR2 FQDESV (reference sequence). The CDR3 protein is CASSFLGGRNTGELFF. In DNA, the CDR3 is TGTGCCAGCAGCTTTCTAGGGGGAAGGAACACCGGGGAGCTGTTTTTT.

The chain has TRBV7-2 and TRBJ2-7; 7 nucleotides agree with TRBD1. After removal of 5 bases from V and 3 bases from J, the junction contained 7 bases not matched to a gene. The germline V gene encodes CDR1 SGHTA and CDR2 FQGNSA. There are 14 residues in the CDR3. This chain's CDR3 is CASSPGTAYYEQYF. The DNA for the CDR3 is TGTGCCAGCAGCCCCGGGACAGCTTACTACGAGCAGTACTTC.

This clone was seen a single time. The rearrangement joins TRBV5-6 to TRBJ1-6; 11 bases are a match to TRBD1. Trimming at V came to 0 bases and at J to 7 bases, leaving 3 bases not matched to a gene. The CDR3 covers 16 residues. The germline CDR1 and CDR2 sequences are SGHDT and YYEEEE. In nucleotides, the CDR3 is TGTGCCAGCAGCTTGGATGGGACAGGGGGGAATTCACCCCTCCACTTT. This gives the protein CASSLDGTGGNSPLHF.

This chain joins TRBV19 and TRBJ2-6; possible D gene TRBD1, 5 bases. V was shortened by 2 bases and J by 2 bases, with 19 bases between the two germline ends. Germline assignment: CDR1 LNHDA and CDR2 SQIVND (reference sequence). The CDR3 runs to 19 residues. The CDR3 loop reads CASSISERQGLTGANVLTF. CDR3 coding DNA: TGTGCCAGTAGTATAAGTGAGAGGCAGGGTCTAACTGGGGCCAACGTCCTGACTTTC.

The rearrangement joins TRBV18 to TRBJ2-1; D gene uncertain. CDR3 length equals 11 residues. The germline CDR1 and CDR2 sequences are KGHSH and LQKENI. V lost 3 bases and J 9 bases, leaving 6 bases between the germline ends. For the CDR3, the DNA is TGTGCCAGCTCACCTCAAGTTGAGCAGTTCTTC. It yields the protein CASSPQVEQFF.

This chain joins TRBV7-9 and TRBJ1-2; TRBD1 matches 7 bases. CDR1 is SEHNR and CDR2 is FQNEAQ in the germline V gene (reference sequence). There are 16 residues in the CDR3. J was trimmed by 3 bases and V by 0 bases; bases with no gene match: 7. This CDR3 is CASSLAPTGFDYGYTF. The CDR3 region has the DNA TGTGCCAGCAGCTTAGCTCCGACAGGGTTTGACTATGGCTACACCTTC.

The CDR3 sequence: CAISDQGGASNQPQHF. The CDR3 DNA is TGTGCCATCAGTGACCAGGGGGGGGCCAGCAATCAGCCCCAGCATTTT. The V and J genes are TRBV10-3 and TRBJ1-5, with TRBD1 matching 7 bases. V was pared by 3 bases and J by 1 base, with 6 bases of the junction left unmatched. The CDR3 runs to 16 residues. The germline V gene encodes CDR1 ENHRY and CDR2 SYGVKD.

The CDR3 DNA sequence: TGTGCCAGCCGCGGGGACGGAGGGGGGGCTCCCCTCAATCAGCCCCAGCATTTT. This sequence encodes CASRGDGGGAPLNQPQHF. The J gene is TRBJ1-5, the V gene TRBV7-9; TRBD1 is a possible D gene (6 bases). Germline V CDR1 and CDR2: SEHNR, FQNEAQ (reference sequence). CDR3 length equals 18 residues. V lost 8 bases and J lost 3, with 26 bases in between.

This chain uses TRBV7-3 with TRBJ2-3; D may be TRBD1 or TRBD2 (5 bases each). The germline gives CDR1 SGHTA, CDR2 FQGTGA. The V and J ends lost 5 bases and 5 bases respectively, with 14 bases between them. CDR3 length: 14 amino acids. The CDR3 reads CASSTGAGRDTQYF. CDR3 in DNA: TGTGCCAGCAGCACTGGGGCAGGGAGAGATACGCAGTATTTT.

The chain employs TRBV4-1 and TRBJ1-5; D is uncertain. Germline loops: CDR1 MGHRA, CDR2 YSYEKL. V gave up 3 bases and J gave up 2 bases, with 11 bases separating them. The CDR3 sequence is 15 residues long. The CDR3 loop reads CASSQSSLGNQPQHF. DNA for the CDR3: TGCGCCAGCAGCCAGTCCTCACTGGGCAATCAGCCCCAGCATTTT.

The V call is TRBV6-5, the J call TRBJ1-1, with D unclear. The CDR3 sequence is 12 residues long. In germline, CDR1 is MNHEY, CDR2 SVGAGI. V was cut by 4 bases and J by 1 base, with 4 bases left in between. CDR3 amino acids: CASSSRNTEAFF. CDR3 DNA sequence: TGTGCCAGCAGTTCTAGGAACACTGAAGCTTTCTTT.

This CDR3 is CSVAEGDYGYTF. The CDR3 nucleotides read TGCAGCGTTGCGGAGGGGGACTATGGCTACACCTTC. This chain links TRBV29-1 with TRBJ1-2; D might be TRBD1 (6 bases). V shed 4 bases and J shed 3 bases, with 9 bases lying between them. Germline CDR1 and CDR2: SQVTM and ANQGSEA. CDR3 length: 12 amino acids.

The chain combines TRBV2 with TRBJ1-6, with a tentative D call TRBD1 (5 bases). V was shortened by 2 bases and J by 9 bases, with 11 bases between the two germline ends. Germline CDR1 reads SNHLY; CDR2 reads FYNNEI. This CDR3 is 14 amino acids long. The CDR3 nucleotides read TGTGCCAGCAGTGAATCGGGGGGTGCTTCACCCCTCCACTTT. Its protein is CASSESGGASPLHF.

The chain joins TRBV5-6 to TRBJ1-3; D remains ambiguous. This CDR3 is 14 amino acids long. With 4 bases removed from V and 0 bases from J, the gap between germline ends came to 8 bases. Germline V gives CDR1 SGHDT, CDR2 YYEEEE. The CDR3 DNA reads TGTGCCAGCAGCCGTGACATCTCTGGAAACACCATATATTTT. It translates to CASSRDISGNTIYF. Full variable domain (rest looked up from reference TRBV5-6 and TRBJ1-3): DAGVTQSPTHLIKTRGQQVTLRCSPKSGHDTVSWYQQALGQGPQFIFQYYEEEERQRGNFPDRFSGHQFPNYSSELNVNALLLGDSALYLCASSRDISGNTIYFGEGSWLTVV.

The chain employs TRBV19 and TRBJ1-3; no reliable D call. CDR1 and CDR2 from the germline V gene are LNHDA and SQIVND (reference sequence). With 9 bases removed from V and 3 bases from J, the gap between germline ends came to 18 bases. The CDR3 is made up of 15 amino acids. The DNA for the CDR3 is TGTGCCAGCGTCCGGGCAGTTGTTGGTGGAAACACCATATATTTT. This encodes CASVRAVVGGNTIYF.